This T cell receptor (beta chain) was recorded in a study of cytomegalovirus exposure and HLA in healthy donors. Study background: A later analysis reported the same platform for the roughly 110 validation repertoires and the approximately 670 first-cohort repertoires.

Produced via immunoSEQ multiplex PCR; TCRdb's table is partial and in-frame only. The table has approximately 260,000 clones, approximately 86% seen once; the top ten hold around 1.2%. Study results and limitations: The majority of TCR sequences were rare, yet some public TCRs appeared in many donors.

V was pared by 0 bases and J by 5 bases, with 14 bases between. CDR1 and CDR2 (germline): SGHDT, YYEEEE. CDR3 length: 16 residues. As to this clone: Its antigen is still unknown.

The origin of this receptor is a woman aged 30 to 39 in good health and CMV-seropositive. Sequencing used PBMCs. This chain links TRBV5-6 with TRBJ2-2, with a possible D match to TRBD2 (5 bases). CDR3 coding DNA: TGTGCCAGCAGCTTGGATGTCGAGGGATCTACCGGGGAGCTGTTTTTT. Protein product: CASSLDVEGSTGELFF.